This T cell receptor (beta chain) is from a study of CD8 T cells in Susac syndrome. The controls, all healthy donors, were matched for age and sex. With random hexamers, reverse transcription was performed on about 0.5 to 1 ug of RNA. Via MiXCR, TCRdb re-called the immunoSEQ multiplex PCR reads, giving one row per CDR3 protein. The sample has roughly 28,000 distinct CDR3 sequences, 94% seen once. There are 15 residues in the CDR3. Germline CDR1 and CDR2: SEHNR and FQNEAQ (reference sequence). V was cut by 5 bases and J by 3 bases, with 16 bases left in between. The chain joins TRBV7-9 to TRBJ1-2, with D possibly being TRBD1 (5 bases). This TCR was recovered from a human donor in good health. Sequenced material: CD8+ T cells from PBMCs. The CDR3 here is CASSAGIADYYGYTF. The DNA of the CDR3 is TGTGCCAGCAGCGCAGGGATCGCGGACTACTATGGCTACACCTTC.